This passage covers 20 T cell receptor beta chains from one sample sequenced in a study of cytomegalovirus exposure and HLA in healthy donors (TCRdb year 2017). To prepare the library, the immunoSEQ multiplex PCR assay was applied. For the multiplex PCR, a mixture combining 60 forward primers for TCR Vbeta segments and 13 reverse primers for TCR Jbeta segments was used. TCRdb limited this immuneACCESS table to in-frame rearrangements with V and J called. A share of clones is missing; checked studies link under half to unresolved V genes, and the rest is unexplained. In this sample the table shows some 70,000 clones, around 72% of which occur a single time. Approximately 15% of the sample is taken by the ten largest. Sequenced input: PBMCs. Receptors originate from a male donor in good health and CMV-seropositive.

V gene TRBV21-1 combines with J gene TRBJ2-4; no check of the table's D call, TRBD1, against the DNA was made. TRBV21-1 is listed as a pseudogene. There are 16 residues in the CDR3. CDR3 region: CASSAPQGLAKNIQYF. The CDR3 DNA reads TGTGCCAGCAGCGCCCCACAGGGGCTAGCCAAAAACATTCAGTACTTC.

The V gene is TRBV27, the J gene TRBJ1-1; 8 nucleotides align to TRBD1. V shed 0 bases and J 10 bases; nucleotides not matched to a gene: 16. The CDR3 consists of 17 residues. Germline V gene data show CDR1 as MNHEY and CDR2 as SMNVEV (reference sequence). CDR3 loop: CASSLSNQGARPGAAFF. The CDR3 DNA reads TGTGCCAGCAGTTTATCGAATCAGGGGGCCCGACCTGGGGCAGCTTTCTTT.

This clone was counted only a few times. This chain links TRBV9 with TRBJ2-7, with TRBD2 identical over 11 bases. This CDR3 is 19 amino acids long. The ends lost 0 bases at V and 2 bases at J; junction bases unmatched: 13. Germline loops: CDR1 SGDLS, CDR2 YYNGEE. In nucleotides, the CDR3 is TGTGCCAGCAGCGTAGGCAATAGCGGGGGGGCATTAGTACCCTACGAGCAGTACTTC. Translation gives CASSVGNSGGALVPYEQYF.

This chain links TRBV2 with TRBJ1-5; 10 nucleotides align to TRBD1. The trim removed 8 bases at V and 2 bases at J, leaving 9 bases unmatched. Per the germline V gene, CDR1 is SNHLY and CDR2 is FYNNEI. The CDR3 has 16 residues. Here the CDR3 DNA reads TGTGCCAGCGGCGGACAGGGGGTGGTTCGCAATCAGCCCCAGCATTTT. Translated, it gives CASGGQGVVRNQPQHF.

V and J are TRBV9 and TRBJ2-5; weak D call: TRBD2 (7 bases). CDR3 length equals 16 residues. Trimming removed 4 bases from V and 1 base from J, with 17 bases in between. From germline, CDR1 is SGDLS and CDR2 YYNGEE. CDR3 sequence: CASSPRGGSSQETQYF. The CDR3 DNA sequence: TGTGCCAGCAGCCCAAGGGGGGGGAGCTCCCAAGAGACCCAGTACTTC.

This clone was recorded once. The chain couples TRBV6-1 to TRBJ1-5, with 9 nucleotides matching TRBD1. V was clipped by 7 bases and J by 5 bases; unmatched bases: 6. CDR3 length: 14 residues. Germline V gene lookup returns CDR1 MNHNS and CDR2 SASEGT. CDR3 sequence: CASTGTGSYQPQHF. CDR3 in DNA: TGTGCCAGCACTGGGACAGGGTCTTATCAGCCCCAGCATTTT.

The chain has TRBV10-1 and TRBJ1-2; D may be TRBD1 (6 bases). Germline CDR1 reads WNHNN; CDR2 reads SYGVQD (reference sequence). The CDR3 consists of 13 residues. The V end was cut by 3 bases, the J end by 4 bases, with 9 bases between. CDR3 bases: TGCGCCAGCAGTGAAGGGGGGGCCTATGGCTACACCTTC. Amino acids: CASSEGGAYGYTF.

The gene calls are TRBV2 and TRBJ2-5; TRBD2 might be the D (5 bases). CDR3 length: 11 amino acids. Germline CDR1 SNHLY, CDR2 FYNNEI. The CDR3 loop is CAAGLEETQYF. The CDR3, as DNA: TGTGCGGCAGGACTTGAAGAGACCCAGTACTTC.

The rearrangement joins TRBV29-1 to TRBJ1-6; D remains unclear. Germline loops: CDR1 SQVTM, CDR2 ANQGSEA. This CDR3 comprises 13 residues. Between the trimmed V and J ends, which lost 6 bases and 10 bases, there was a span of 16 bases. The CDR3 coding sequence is TGCAGCGTAGAGGTCGGCCGAGGGTCACCCCTCCACTTT. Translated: CSVEVGRGSPLHF.

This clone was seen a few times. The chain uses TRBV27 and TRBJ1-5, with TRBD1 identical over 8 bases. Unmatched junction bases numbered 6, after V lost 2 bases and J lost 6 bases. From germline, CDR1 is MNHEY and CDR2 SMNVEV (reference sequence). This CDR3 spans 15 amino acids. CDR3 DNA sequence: TGTGCCAGCAGTTTAGAGACAGGGGCGGGTCAGCCCCAGCATTTT. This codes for CASSLETGAGQPQHF.

The chain's CDR3 is CASSLVGGRTNTGELFF. In nucleotides, the CDR3 is TGTGCCAGCAGCCTCGTCGGCGGGAGGACCAACACCGGGGAGCTGTTTTTT. The chain is built from TRBV11-2 and TRBJ2-2, with 8 bases aligning to TRBD2. V dropped 5 bases and J dropped 2; count of bases not matched to a gene: 10. CDR3 length: 17 residues. The germline gives CDR1 SGHAT, CDR2 FQNNGV.

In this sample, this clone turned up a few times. The CDR3 sequence: CASSLGVAGAQETQYF. The CDR3, as DNA: TGTGCCAGCAGCTTGGGGGTAGCGGGGGCCCAAGAGACCCAGTACTTC. J is TRBJ2-5 and V is TRBV5-4, with TRBD2 matching 9 bases. Germline values: CDR1 SGHNT, CDR2 YYREEE (reference sequence). The junction had 4 bases not matched to a gene; V was cut back by 0 bases and J by 1 base. The CDR3 runs to 16 residues.

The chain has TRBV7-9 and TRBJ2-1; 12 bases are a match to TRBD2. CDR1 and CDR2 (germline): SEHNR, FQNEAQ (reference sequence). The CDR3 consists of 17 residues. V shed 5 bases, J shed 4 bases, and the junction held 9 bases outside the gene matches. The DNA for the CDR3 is TGTGCCAGCAGCGTGCGACTAGCGGGAGTGGCGTACAATGAGCAGTTCTTC. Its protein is CASSVRLAGVAYNEQFF.

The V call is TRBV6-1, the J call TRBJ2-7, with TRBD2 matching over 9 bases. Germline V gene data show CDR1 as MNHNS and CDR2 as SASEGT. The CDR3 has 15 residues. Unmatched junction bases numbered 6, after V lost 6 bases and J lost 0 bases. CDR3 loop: CASRVTSGDSYEQYF. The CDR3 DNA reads TGTGCCAGCAGAGTGACTAGCGGTGACTCCTACGAGCAGTACTTC.

The CDR3 bases are TGTGCCAGCAGGCAGACAGGGGGTAATGAAAAACTGTTTTTT. It encodes CASRQTGGNEKLFF. The V gene is TRBV25-1, the J gene TRBJ1-4, with 9 bases identical to TRBD1. This CDR3 has 14 amino acids. Germline V lookup: CDR1 MGHDK, CDR2 SYGVNS. The V and J ends lost 6 bases and 4 bases, in that order; junction bases with no gene match: 3.

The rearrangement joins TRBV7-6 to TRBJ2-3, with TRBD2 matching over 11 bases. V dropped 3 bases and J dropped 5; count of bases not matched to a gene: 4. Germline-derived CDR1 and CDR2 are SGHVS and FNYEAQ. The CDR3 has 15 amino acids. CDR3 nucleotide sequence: TGTGCCAGCAGCTTTTTAGCGGGAGGGAAAGATACGCAGTATTTT. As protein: CASSFLAGGKDTQYF.

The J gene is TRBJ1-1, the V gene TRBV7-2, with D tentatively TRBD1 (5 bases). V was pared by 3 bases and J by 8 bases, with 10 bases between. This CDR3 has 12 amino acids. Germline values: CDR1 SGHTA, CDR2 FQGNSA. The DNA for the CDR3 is TGTGCCAGCAGCTTTTCTGGACAAGAAGCTTTCTTT. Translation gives CASSFSGQEAFF.

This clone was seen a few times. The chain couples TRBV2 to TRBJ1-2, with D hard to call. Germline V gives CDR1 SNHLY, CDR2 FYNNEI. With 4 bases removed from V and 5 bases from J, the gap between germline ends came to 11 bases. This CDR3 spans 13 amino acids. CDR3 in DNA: TGTGCCAGCAGTGTCGGGGATCGGTATGGCTACACCTTC. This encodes CASSVGDRYGYTF.

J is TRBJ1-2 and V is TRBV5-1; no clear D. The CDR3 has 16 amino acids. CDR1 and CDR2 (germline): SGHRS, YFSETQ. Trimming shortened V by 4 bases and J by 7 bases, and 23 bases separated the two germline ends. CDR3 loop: CASSGLGSPGPGGYTF. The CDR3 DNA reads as TGCGCCAGCAGCGGTCTGGGGAGCCCGGGCCCCGGTGGCTACACCTTC.

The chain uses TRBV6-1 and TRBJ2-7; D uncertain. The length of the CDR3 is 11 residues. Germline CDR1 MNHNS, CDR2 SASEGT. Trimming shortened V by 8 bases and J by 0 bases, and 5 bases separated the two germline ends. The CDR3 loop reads CASCSSYEQYF. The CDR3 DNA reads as TGTGCCAGCTGCAGCTCCTACGAGCAGTACTTC.